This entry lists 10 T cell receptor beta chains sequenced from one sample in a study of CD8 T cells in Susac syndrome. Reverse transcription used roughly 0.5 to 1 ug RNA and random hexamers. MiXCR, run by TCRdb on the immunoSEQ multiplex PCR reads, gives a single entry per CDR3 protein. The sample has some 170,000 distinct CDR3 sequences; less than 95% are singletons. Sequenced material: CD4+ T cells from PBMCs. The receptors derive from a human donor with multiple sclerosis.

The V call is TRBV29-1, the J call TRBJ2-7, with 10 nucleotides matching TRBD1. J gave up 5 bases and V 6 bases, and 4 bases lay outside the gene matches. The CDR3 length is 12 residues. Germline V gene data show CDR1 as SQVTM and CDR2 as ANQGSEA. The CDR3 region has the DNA TGCAGCGTCGGGACAGGGGCGGACGAGCAGTACTTC. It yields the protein CSVGTGADEQYF.

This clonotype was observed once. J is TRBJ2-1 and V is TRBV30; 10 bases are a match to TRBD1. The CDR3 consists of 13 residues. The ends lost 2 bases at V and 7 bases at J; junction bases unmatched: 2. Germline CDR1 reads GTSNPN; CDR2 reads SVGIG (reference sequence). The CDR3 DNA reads TGTGCCTGGAGTCGGACAGGGGGAAATGAGCAGTTCTTC. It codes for CAWSRTGGNEQFF.

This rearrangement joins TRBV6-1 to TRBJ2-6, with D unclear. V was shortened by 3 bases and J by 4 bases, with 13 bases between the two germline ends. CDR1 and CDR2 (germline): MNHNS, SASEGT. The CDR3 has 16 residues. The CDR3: CASSETLGSGANVLTF. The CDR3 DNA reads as TGTGCCAGCAGTGAGACCTTGGGCTCCGGGGCCAACGTCCTGACTTTC.

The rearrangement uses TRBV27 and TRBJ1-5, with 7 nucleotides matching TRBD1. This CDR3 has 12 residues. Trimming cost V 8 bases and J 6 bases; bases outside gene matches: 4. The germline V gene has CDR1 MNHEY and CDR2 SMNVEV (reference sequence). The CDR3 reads CASQGVGQPQHF. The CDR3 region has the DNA TGTGCCAGCCAGGGGGTGGGTCAGCCCCAGCATTTT.

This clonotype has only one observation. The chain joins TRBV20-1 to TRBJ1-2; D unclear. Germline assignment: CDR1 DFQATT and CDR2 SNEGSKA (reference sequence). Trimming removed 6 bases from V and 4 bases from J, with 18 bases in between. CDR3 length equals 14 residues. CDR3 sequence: CSAINSNSIYGYTF. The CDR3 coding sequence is TGCAGTGCGATTAACAGTAATTCTATCTATGGCTACACCTTC.

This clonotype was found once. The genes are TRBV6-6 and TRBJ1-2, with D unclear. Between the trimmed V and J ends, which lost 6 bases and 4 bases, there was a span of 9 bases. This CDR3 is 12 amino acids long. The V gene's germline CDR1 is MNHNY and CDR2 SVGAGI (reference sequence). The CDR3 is CASSSKGYGYTF. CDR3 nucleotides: TGTGCCAGCAGCTCCAAAGGCTATGGCTACACCTTC.

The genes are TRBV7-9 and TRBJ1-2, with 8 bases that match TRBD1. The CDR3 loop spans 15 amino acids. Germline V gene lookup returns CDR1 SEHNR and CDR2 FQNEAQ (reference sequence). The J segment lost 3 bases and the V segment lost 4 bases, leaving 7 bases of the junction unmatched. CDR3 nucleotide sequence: TGTGCCAGCAGCTCCGGACAGGGCTTTGACTATGGCTACACCTTC. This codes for CASSSGQGFDYGYTF.

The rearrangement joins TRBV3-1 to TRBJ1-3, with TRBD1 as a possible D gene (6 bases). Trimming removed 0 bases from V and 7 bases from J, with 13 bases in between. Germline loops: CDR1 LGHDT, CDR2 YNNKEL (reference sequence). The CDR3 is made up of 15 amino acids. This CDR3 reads CASSQDTTGRNTIYF. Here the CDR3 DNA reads TGTGCCAGCAGCCAAGATACGACAGGAAGGAACACCATATATTTT.

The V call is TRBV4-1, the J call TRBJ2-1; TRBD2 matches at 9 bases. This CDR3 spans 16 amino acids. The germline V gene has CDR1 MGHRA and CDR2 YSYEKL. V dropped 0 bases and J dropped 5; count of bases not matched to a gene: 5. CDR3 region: CASSQDPAGGHNEQFF. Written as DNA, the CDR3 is TGCGCCAGCAGCCAAGACCCAGCGGGAGGACACAATGAGCAGTTCTTC.

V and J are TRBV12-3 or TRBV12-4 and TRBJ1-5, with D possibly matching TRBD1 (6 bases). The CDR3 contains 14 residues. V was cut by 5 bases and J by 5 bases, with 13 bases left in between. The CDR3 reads CASSLGQRDQPQHF. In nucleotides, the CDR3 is TGTGCCAGCAGTCTCGGACAGAGGGATCAGCCCCAGCATTTT.